One and the same sample provided the 2 T cell receptor beta chains below, sequenced in a study of response to subunit inactivated influenza vaccine. A single record per CDR3 protein comes from TCRdb applying MiXCR to the RT-PCR reads. The table lists roughly 780,000 distinct CDR3 sequences, approximately 17% of them singletons. The sequenced sample was PBMCs from blood, obtained 5 days after vaccination. These receptors originate from a man in his fifties who received an inactivated influenza vaccine.

This clonotype was counted only a few times. The genes are TRBV4-2 and TRBJ2-3; 9 nucleotides match TRBD1. The J segment lost 7 bases and the V segment lost 0 bases, leaving 11 bases of the junction unmatched. CDR3 length equals 17 residues. CDR1 and CDR2 from the germline V gene are LGHNA and YNFKEQ. The CDR3 reads CASSQDGPTGGAHTQYF. The CDR3 DNA reads as TGTGCCAGCAGCCAAGATGGGCCGACAGGGGGGGCACATACGCAGTATTTT.

The CDR3 DNA reads TGTGCCAGCAGCCACTACGACGGGGGCCGGCCTGAAGCTTTCTTT. Its protein product is CASSHYDGGRPEAFF. This chain links TRBV7-2 with TRBJ1-1; D is possibly TRBD1 (6 bases). The germline CDR1 and CDR2 sequences are SGHTA and FQGNSA. The V gene lost 5 bases and the J gene lost 6 bases, with 19 bases spanning the gap. This CDR3 is 15 amino acids long.